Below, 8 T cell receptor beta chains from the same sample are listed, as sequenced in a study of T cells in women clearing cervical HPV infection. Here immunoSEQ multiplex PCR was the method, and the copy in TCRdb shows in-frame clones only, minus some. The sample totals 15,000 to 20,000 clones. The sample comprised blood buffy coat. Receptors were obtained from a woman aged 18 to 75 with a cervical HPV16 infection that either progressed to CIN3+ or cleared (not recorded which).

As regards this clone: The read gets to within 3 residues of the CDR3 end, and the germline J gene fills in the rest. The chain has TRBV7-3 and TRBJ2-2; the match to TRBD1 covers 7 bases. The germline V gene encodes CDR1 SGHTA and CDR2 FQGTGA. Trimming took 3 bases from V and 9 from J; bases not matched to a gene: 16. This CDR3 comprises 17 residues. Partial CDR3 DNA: TGTGCCAGCAGCTTTACGACAGGGTGGTCCGAACACCGGGAG. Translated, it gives CASSFTTGWSEHRE. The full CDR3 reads CASSFTTGWSEHRELFF.

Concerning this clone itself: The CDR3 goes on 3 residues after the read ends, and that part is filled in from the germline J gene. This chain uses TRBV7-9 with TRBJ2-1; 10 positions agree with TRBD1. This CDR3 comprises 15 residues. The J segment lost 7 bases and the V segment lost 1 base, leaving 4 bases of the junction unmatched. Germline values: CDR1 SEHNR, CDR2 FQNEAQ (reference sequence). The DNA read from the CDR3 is TGTGCCAGCAGCTTAGGGACAGGGGGTGGAAATGAG. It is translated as CASSLGTGGGNE. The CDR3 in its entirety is CASSLGTGGGNEQFF.

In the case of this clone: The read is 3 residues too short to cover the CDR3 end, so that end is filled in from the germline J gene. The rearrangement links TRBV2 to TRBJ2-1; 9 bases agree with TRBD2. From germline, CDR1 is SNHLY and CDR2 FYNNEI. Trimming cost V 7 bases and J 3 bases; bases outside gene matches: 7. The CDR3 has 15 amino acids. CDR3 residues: CASKVGLANYNEQFF. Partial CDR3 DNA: TGTGCCAGCAAAGTTGGACTAGCGAACTACAATGAG. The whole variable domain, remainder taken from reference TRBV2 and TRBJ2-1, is EPEVTQTPSHQVTQMGQEVILRCVPISNHLYFYWYRQILGQKVEFLVSFYNNEISEKSEIFDDQFSVERPDGSNFTLKIRSTKLEDSAMYFCASKVGLANYNEQFFGPGTRLTVL.

The covered CDR3 bases are TGTGCCAGTAGTTCCCGACAGCTCTACGAG. It translates to CASSSRQLYE. The whole CDR3 sequence reads CASSSRQLYEQYF. This chain joins TRBV19 and TRBJ2-7; perhaps TRBD1 as D (5 bases). The read finishes 3 residues shy of the CDR3 end, and the germline J gene is used to complete it. Trimming removed 5 bases from V and 3 bases from J, with 11 bases in between. The CDR3 length is 13 residues. From germline, CDR1 is LNHDA and CDR2 SQIVND (reference sequence).

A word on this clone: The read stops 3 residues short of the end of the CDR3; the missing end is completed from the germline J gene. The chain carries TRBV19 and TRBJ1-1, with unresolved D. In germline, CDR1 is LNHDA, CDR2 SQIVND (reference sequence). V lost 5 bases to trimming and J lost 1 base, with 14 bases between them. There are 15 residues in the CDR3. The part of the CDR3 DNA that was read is TGTGCCAGTAGTCCCCCCGGGGAACCGAACACTGAA. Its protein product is CASSPPGEPNTE. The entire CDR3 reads CASSPPGEPNTEAFF. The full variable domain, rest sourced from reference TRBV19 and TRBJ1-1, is DGGITQSPKYLFRKEGQNVTLSCEQNLNHDAMYWYRQDPGQGLRLIYYSQIVNDFQKGDIAEGYSVSREKKESFPLTVTSAQKNPTAFYLCASSPPGEPNTEAFFGQGTRLTVV.

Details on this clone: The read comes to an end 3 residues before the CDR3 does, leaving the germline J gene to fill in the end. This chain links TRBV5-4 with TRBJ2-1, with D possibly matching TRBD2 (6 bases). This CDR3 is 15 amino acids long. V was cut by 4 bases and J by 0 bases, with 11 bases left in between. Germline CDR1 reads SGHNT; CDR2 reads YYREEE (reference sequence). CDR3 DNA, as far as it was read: TGTGCCAGCAGCCGGGACTCGAGCTCCTACAATGAG. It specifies CASSRDSSSYNE. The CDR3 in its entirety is CASSRDSSSYNEQFF.

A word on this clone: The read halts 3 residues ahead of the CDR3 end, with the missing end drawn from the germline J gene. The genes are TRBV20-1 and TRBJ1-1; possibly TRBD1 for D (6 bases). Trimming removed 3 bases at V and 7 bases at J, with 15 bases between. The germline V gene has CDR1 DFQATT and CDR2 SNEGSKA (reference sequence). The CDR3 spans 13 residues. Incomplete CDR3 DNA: TGCAGTGCTAGCTTCCGGGACACCCGTGAA. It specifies CSASFRDTRE. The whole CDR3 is CSASFRDTREAFF.

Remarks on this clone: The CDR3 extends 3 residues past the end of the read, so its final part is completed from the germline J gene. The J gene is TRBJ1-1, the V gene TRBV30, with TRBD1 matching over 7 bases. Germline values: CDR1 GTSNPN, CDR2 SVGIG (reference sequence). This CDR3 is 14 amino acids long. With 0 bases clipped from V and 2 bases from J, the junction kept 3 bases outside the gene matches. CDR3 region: CAWSVLGGNTEAFF. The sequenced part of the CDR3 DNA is TGTGCCTGGAGTGTACTAGGGGGCAACACTGAA.